This passage covers 7 T cell receptor beta chains from one sample sequenced in a study of T cells after yellow fever vaccination. In TCRdb, the 5' RACE reads were re-called with MiXCR into one record per CDR3 protein. The sample contains 50,000 to 60,000 distinct CDR3 sequences, approximately 6.1% of which appear only once. The starting material was PBMCs, either bulk or a sorted T-cell subset (CD4+, CD8+, memory, or dextramer-sorted; not recorded which), obtained on the day of the yellow fever booster vaccination. The receptor set was obtained from a man aged 18 to 30 who received the YFV17D yellow fever vaccine.

There are many counts of this clonotype. The chain joins TRBV12-3 or TRBV12-4 to TRBJ1-1; D unclear. Trimming took off 6 bases at V and 5 bases at J, with 10 bases between the two ends. CDR3 length: 12 amino acids. CDR3 in amino acids: CASSHGETEAFF. The CDR3 DNA follows: TGTGCCAGCAGCCATGGGGAAACTGAAGCTTTCTTT.

This clonotype was picked up many times. The rearrangement uses TRBV7-9 and TRBJ1-1; D unresolved. CDR3 length: 14 amino acids. Deletions cut 5 bases from V and 0 bases from J, with 10 bases between. The germline V gene has CDR1 SEHNR and CDR2 FQNEAQ (reference sequence). The CDR3 DNA sequence: TGTGCCAGCAGCCCGGACGGTTTGAACACTGAAGCTTTCTTT. Translated, it gives CASSPDGLNTEAFF. Based on the CDR3 plus reference TRBV7-9 and TRBJ1-1, the full variable domain is DTGVSQNPRHKITKRGQNVTFRCDPISEHNRLYWYRQTLGQGPEFLTYFQNEAQLEKSRLLSDRFSAERPKGSFSTLEIQRTEQGDSAMYLCASSPDGLNTEAFFGQGTRLTVV.

The table lists this clonotype with many counts. The rearrangement uses TRBV6-5 and TRBJ2-7, with TRBD1 as a possible D gene (5 bases). CDR1 is MNHEY and CDR2 is SVGAGI in the germline V gene. The CDR3 runs to 14 residues. The V gene lost 6 bases and the J gene lost 3 bases, with 15 bases spanning the gap. CDR3 amino acids: CASRVGVALYEQYF. CDR3 DNA sequence: TGTGCCAGCAGGGTAGGGGTAGCTCTCTACGAGCAGTACTTC.

The chain has TRBV14 and TRBJ1-2; D remains unclear. V lost 1 base and J lost 3, with 12 bases in between. Looked up from germline, CDR1 is SGHDN and CDR2 is FVKESK. This CDR3 spans 15 amino acids. This CDR3 is CASSQVGGIYYGYTF. The CDR3, as DNA: TGTGCCAGCAGCCAAGTTGGAGGGATCTACTATGGCTACACCTTC.

This clonotype was detected ten times or more. The V and J genes are TRBV28 and TRBJ2-2; tentative D call: TRBD1 (5 bases). With 8 bases removed from V and 3 bases from J, the gap between germline ends came to 16 bases. This CDR3 region has 15 residues. From germline, CDR1 is MDHEN and CDR2 SYDVKM. The CDR3 reads CASRQPGLYTGELFF. CDR3 sequence (DNA): TGTGCCAGCCGACAGCCGGGTCTCTACACCGGGGAGCTGTTTTTT.

This clonotype came up many times. The chain combines TRBV6-5 with TRBJ2-7; 7 nucleotides agree with TRBD1. The V gene's germline CDR1 is MNHEY and CDR2 SVGAGI. The CDR3 is made up of 14 amino acids. V dropped 5 bases and J dropped 2; count of bases not matched to a gene: 6. CDR3 bases: TGTGCCAGCAGTATTCGACAGGGTGCCTACGAGCAGTACTTC. The encoded protein is CASSIRQGAYEQYF.

This clonotype was observed a handful of times. The gene calls are TRBV7-9 and TRBJ1-6, with D hard to call. The ends were cut back, 5 bases at V and 2 bases at J, with 16 bases in the middle. The CDR3 has 17 residues. Germline V gene sequence: CDR1 SEHNR, CDR2 FQNEAQ (reference sequence). The CDR3 spells CASSPVHYGAYNSPLHF. The CDR3 nucleotides read TGTGCCAGCAGCCCAGTACACTACGGGGCCTATAATTCACCCCTCCACTTT. Variable domain in full (rest from reference TRBV7-9 and TRBJ1-6): DTGVSQNPRHKITKRGQNVTFRCDPISEHNRLYWYRQTLGQGPEFLTYFQNEAQLEKSRLLSDRFSAERPKGSFSTLEIQRTEQGDSAMYLCASSPVHYGAYNSPLHFGNGTRLTVT.